These 10 T cell receptor beta chains were all obtained from the same sample, sequenced in a study of siplizumab effects on memory and regulatory T cells (dated by TCRdb to about 2019). The method was the immunoSEQ multiplex PCR assay. TCRdb carries this immuneACCESS record with in-frame sequences only. Its versions omit some clonotypes, under half of them owing to an unresolved V gene in the studies checked, with the rest unexplained. The sample has more than 85,000 clones on record, 92% of them singletons. The ten largest clones take up 1% to 1.5% of the sample. The specimen sequenced was CD4+ T cells sorted from blood. The receptors originated from a human donor in good health.

This chain joins TRBV6-6 and TRBJ1-6; 7 nucleotides align to TRBD1. Germline CDR1 reads MNHNY; CDR2 reads SVGAGI (reference sequence). Trimming cost V 5 bases and J 0 bases; bases outside gene matches: 4. This CDR3 is built from 16 residues. The CDR3 protein is CASSQRQGSYNSPLHF. The CDR3 DNA reads TGTGCCAGCAGTCAACGACAGGGCTCCTATAATTCACCCCTCCACTTT.

This rearrangement joins TRBV11-2 to TRBJ1-5; no reliable D call. Trimming removed 1 base from V and 5 bases from J, with 6 bases in between. The CDR3 is made up of 13 amino acids. CDR1 and CDR2 from the germline V gene are SGHAT and FQNNGV. The DNA of the CDR3 is TGTGCCAGCAGCTTAGCTACAGATCAGCCCCAGCATTTT. Translating it yields CASSLATDQPQHF.

V gene TRBV5-6 combines with J gene TRBJ1-1; 8 nucleotides agree with TRBD1. CDR3 size: 15 residues. Germline lookup yields CDR1 SGHDT and CDR2 YYEEEE. After removal of 2 bases from V and 5 bases from J, the junction contained 8 bases not matched to a gene. The CDR3 bases are TGTGCCAGCAGCTTCCCCAGGGGGCCAGGGACTGAAGCTTTCTTT. Protein sequence: CASSFPRGPGTEAFF.

The genes are TRBV6-1 and TRBJ1-1, with D unresolved. The ends were cut back, 6 bases at V and 0 bases at J, with 8 bases in the middle. Germline V gives CDR1 MNHNS, CDR2 SASEGT. The CDR3 extends over 13 amino acids. The CDR3 loop reads CASRRTMNTEAFF. The DNA of the CDR3 is TGTGCCAGCAGACGGACCATGAACACTGAAGCTTTCTTT.

This clone was recorded only once. V is TRBV11-3 and J is TRBJ2-1, with 11 bases that match TRBD2. V was pared by 6 bases and J by 4 bases, with 11 bases of the junction left unmatched. This CDR3 comprises 17 residues. Germline V gene lookup returns CDR1 SGHNT and CDR2 YENEEA. The CDR3 region has the DNA TGTGCCAGCAGTCCATTTACTAGCGGGAGATCGTACAATGAGCAGTTCTTC. Protein sequence: CASSPFTSGRSYNEQFF.

The rearrangement joins TRBV5-1 to TRBJ2-3; D is ambiguous. V was shortened by 2 bases and J by 2 bases, with 6 bases between the two germline ends. The CDR3 is 13 amino acids. From germline, CDR1 is SGHRS and CDR2 YFSETQ. The CDR3 DNA reads TGCGCCAGCAGCTTCCAGAACACAGATACGCAGTATTTT. Its translation is CASSFQNTDTQYF.

The rearrangement uses TRBV5-1 and TRBJ1-1, with D maybe TRBD1 (5 bases). Germline CDR1 is SGHRS and CDR2 is YFSETQ. V dropped 5 bases and J dropped 4 bases, with 18 bases sitting between them. This CDR3 has 15 residues. The CDR3: CASRLTGGEGTEAFF. The CDR3 nucleotides are TGCGCCAGCAGGCTAACCGGGGGTGAGGGCACTGAAGCTTTCTTT.

The J gene is TRBJ1-1, the V gene TRBV5-1; no clear D. Germline CDR1 reads SGHRS; CDR2 reads YFSETQ. This CDR3 contains 14 residues. Trimming cost V 1 base and J 0 bases, with 7 bases left between them. The CDR3 DNA reads TGCGCCAGCAGCTTGTGGGATATGAACACTGAAGCTTTCTTT. This sequence encodes CASSLWDMNTEAFF.

The V call is TRBV6-1, the J call TRBJ2-7, with 11 nucleotides matching TRBD2. Germline CDR1 is MNHNS and CDR2 is SASEGT. The CDR3 extends over 14 amino acids. With 9 bases clipped from V and 2 bases from J, the junction kept 6 bases outside the gene matches. The CDR3 loop is CASKTTSGTYEQYF. CDR3 nucleotide sequence: TGTGCCAGTAAGACGACTAGCGGGACCTACGAGCAGTACTTC.

The chain has TRBV9 and TRBJ2-1, with TRBD2 matching over 14 bases. The germline gives CDR1 SGDLS, CDR2 YYNGEE. Germline trimming cut 6 bases from V and 9 bases from J; bases unmatched to any gene: 11. The CDR3 has 16 residues. The CDR3 bases are TGTGCCAGCACCCTGGGACTAGCGGGAGTCGTGGCTGAGCAGTTCTTC. Amino acids: CASTLGLAGVVAEQFF. Variable domain in full (rest from reference TRBV9 and TRBJ2-1): DSGVTQTPKHLITATGQRVTLRCSPRSGDLSVYWYQQSLDQGLQFLIQYYNGEERAKGNILERFSAQQFPDLHSELNLSSLELGDSALYFCASTLGLAGVVAEQFFGPGTRLTVL.